These T cell receptor beta chains were read from a single sample in a study of blood T cell repertoires in COVID-19. Only in-frame clones appear in the TCRdb table, and some are missing; sequencing was by immunoSEQ multiplex PCR. The sample has 140,000 to 150,000 clones, roughly 85% seen once. Sequencing used peripheral blood. These receptors were taken from a woman in her fifties or sixties with COVID-19, enrolled during active disease. Both conserved end residues are part of each CDR3. A D gene is named only where the DNA matches it firmly. Clone size, where shown, is once, few, many, or a class for clones that have expanded.

clone_size: NA; j_call: TRBJ2-1; v_call: TRBV4-3; d_call: TRBD1; cdr3_nt: TGCGCCAGCAGCCAGCCGGGACAGGGGATGAATGAGCAGTTCTTC; cdr3_aa: CASSQPGQGMNEQFF
clone_size: NA; j_call: TRBJ1-2; v_call: TRBV6-5; d_call: NA; cdr3_nt: TGTGCCAGCAGCCTAAGTCCCATTTTGGGCTACACCTTC; cdr3_aa: CASSLSPILGYTF
clone_size: many; j_call: TRBJ1-1; v_call: TRBV18; d_call: NA; cdr3_nt: TGTGCCAGCTCACCACCCCTGAACATTATGAACACTGAAGCTTTCTTT; cdr3_aa: CASSPPLNIMNTEAFF
clone_size: NA; j_call: TRBJ2-3; v_call: TRBV10-1; d_call: NA; cdr3_nt: TGCGCCAGCAGCTACGGACCGGAGGGGGCGACAGATACGCAGTATTTT; cdr3_aa: CASSYGPEGATDTQYF
clone_size: NA; j_call: TRBJ1-2; v_call: TRBV10-2; d_call: NA; cdr3_nt: TGCGCCAGCGGCAAAAAAACGGGGAGCGGCTACACCTTC; cdr3_aa: CASGKKTGSGYTF
clone_size: NA; j_call: TRBJ2-7; v_call: TRBV30; d_call: NA; cdr3_nt: TGTGCCTGGACAGGGCTCACCTACGAGCAGTACTTC; cdr3_aa: CAWTGLTYEQYF
clone_size: NA; j_call: TRBJ2-7; v_call: TRBV30; d_call: TRBD1; cdr3_nt: TGTGCCTGGAGTACACAGGGGTCTCTGACCTACGAGCAGTACTTC; cdr3_aa: CAWSTQGSLTYEQYF
clone_size: NA; j_call: TRBJ2-7; v_call: TRBV4-2; d_call: TRBD2; cdr3_nt: TGTGCCAGCAGCCAAGTTTCCTCGGGACTAGCGGATTACGAGCAGTACTTC; cdr3_aa: CASSQVSSGLADYEQYF
clone_size: NA; j_call: TRBJ2-1; v_call: TRBV14; d_call: TRBD2; cdr3_nt: TGTGCCAGCAGCACCCTAGCGGGGGGGCTCTACAATGAGCAGTTCTTC; cdr3_aa: CASSTLAGGLYNEQFF
clone_size: NA; j_call: TRBJ1-1; v_call: TRBV6-2/TRBV6-3; d_call: TRBD1; cdr3_nt: TGTGCCAGCAGTTACGTTGGGACAGGGGGCCGATGGGACACTGAAGCTTTCTTT; cdr3_aa: CASSYVGTGGRWDTEAFF
clone_size: NA; j_call: TRBJ1-5; v_call: TRBV5-1; d_call: NA; cdr3_nt: TGCGCCAGCAGCTTGGCATCCGGGGTCGAGCCCCAGCATTTT; cdr3_aa: CASSLASGVEPQHF
clone_size: NA; j_call: TRBJ2-3; v_call: TRBV5-1; d_call: NA; cdr3_nt: TGCGCCAGCAGCACTGGCACAGATACGCAGTATTTT; cdr3_aa: CASSTGTDTQYF
clone_size: NA; j_call: TRBJ2-3; v_call: TRBV3-1/TRBV3-2; d_call: NA; cdr3_nt: TGTGCCAGCAGCCAAGTGGACACCCAAGATACGCAGTATTTT; cdr3_aa: CASSQVDTQDTQYF
clone_size: NA; j_call: TRBJ1-2; v_call: TRBV6-5; d_call: NA; cdr3_nt: TGTGCCAGCAGTTCGACGACAAAAAACTATGGCTACACCTTC; cdr3_aa: CASSSTTKNYGYTF
clone_size: NA; j_call: TRBJ2-2; v_call: TRBV29-1; d_call: NA; cdr3_nt: TGCAGCGTTCTCAGGGGCGGCACCGGGGAGCTGTTTTTT; cdr3_aa: CSVLRGGTGELFF
clone_size: few; j_call: TRBJ2-1; v_call: TRBV19; d_call: TRBD2; cdr3_nt: TGTGCCACTAGCGGGGGGGCCTTCTATGAGCAGTTCTTC; cdr3_aa: CATSGGAFYEQFF
clone_size: few; j_call: TRBJ1-2; v_call: TRBV7-3; d_call: TRBD1; cdr3_nt: TGTGCCAGCAGCGAAAACAACAGGGGCCCCTATGGCTACACCTTC; cdr3_aa: CASSENNRGPYGYTF
clone_size: NA; j_call: TRBJ2-7; v_call: TRBV5-6; d_call: TRBD2; cdr3_nt: TGTGCCAGCAGCTTCCGGCTAGCGGGGGCCTACGAGCAGTACTTC; cdr3_aa: CASSFRLAGAYEQYF